This T cell receptor beta chain was captured in a study of blood T cell repertoires in COVID-19. About the study: The United States, Italy and Spain supplied acute and convalescent COVID-19 samples.

The V gene's germline CDR1 is MGHRA and CDR2 YSYEKL. J gave up 2 bases and V 0 bases, and 1 base lay outside the gene matches. The length of the CDR3 is 16 residues. Source study methods: Reference gene primers were amplified, and this amplification served to estimate nucleated cell counts. Only in-frame clones appear in the TCRdb table, and some are missing; sequencing was by immunoSEQ multiplex PCR. Clonal size and the V and J genes are those of that table, whereas D and trimming came from the DNA. The sample consists of approximately 77,000 clones, around three quarters of them appearing once. The genes are TRBV4-1 and TRBJ1-3; 10 bases agree with TRBD1. This TCR was recovered from a woman aged 70-85 years with acute or convalescent COVID-19. The sequenced sample consisted of peripheral blood. This CDR3 is CASSQDGTGAGNTIYF. CDR3 nucleotide sequence: TGCGCCAGCAGCCAAGATGGGACAGGGGCTGGAAACACCATATATTTT.